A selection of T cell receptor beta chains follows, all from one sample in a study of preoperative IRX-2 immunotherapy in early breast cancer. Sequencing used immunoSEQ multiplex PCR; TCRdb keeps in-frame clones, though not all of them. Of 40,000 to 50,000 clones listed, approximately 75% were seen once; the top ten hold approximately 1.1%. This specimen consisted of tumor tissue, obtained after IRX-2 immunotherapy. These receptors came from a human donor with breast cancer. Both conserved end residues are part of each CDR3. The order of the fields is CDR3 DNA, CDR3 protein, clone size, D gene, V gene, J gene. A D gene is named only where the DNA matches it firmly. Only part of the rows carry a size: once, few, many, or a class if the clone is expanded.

DNA: TGTGCCACCAGCAGGGATTCAGGGGCCGGGGCCAACGTCCTGACTTTC
CDR3: CATSRDSGAGANVLTF
size: few
D: -
V: TRBV15
J: TRBJ2-6

DNA: TGTGCCAGCAGTGAAGGGACAGGGCAAAAAGCTTTCTTT
CDR3: CASSEGTGQKAFF
size: few
D: TRBD1
V: TRBV6-1
J: TRBJ1-1

DNA: TGTGCCAGCAGCTTAGGGACAGCTAACTACGAGCAGTACTTC
CDR3: CASSLGTANYEQYF
size: -
D: -
V: TRBV11-3
J: TRBJ2-7

DNA: TGCGCCAGCAGACTGGGCGGGAGGGACACCTACGAGCAGTACTTC
CDR3: CASRLGGRDTYEQYF
size: -
D: TRBD2
V: TRBV5-1
J: TRBJ2-7

DNA: TGTGCCAGCAGTCCTCGCAGGGGGGGAACTGAAGCTTTCTTT
CDR3: CASSPRRGGTEAFF
size: few
D: TRBD1
V: TRBV6-8
J: TRBJ1-1

DNA: TGCAGCGCCGCATCCGGGGACCTCGTGGGGGGCACCTTC
CDR3: CSAASGDLVGGTF
size: -
D: -
V: TRBV29-1
J: TRBJ1-2

DNA: TGTGCCTGGAACTCTCGGGACAGGGGGAAACCATACAATGAGCAGTTCTTC
CDR3: CAWNSRDRGKPYNEQFF
size: -
D: TRBD1
V: TRBV30
J: TRBJ2-1

DNA: TGTGCCAGCAGCCAAAGGACAGGGTCTACTAACTATGGCTACACCTTC
CDR3: CASSQRTGSTNYGYTF
size: -
D: TRBD1
V: TRBV6-8
J: TRBJ1-2

DNA: TGTGCCAGCACCCAAAGGGGGAACACTGAAGCTTTCTTT
CDR3: CASTQRGNTEAFF
size: few
D: -
V: TRBV6-8
J: TRBJ1-1

DNA: TGTGCCATCAGTGAGTCTGCTAGCGGGAACACCGGGGAGCTGTTTTTT
CDR3: CAISESASGNTGELFF
size: -
D: TRBD2
V: TRBV10-3
J: TRBJ2-2

DNA: TGTGCCAGTAGTGGGGGACAGATTTATAGCAATCAGCCCCAGCATTTT
CDR3: CASSGGQIYSNQPQHF
size: -
D: TRBD1
V: TRBV19
J: TRBJ1-5

DNA: TGTGCCAGCACCGACCTGAACACCGGGGAGCTGTTTTTT
CDR3: CASTDLNTGELFF
size: -
D: -
V: TRBV28
J: TRBJ2-2

DNA: TGTGCCAGCACCGTAAGCCCGGAGGGAGGAACTAATGAAAAACTGTTTTTT
CDR3: CASTVSPEGGTNEKLFF
size: -
D: -
V: TRBV6-8
J: TRBJ1-4

DNA: TGTGCAAGTCGCCACCCCGGAGGGGGGGCGCCTGGGAGCAATCAGCCCCAGCATTTT
CDR3: CASRHPGGGAPGSNQPQHF
size: once
D: -
V: TRBV12-2
J: TRBJ1-5

DNA: TGTGCCAGCAGTTATTCCTCAGACAGGGAGCTGTTTTTT
CDR3: CASSYSSDRELFF
size: once
D: -
V: TRBV6-8
J: TRBJ2-2

DNA: TGTGCCAGTAGTATCTCTAGCGGGAGTATCTACGAGCAGTACTTC
CDR3: CASSISSGSIYEQYF
size: -
D: TRBD2
V: TRBV19
J: TRBJ2-7

DNA: TGTGCCAGCAGTTTGGACCGTAGCAATCAGCCCCAGCATTTT
CDR3: CASSLDRSNQPQHF
size: -
D: -
V: TRBV7-1
J: TRBJ1-5

DNA: TGTGCCAGCAGCCTAAGGATGGACGGGGAGCTGTTTTTT
CDR3: CASSLRMDGELFF
size: few
D: -
V: TRBV14
J: TRBJ2-2

DNA: TGTGCCAGCAGGGGCCCGAACACCGGGGAGCTGTTTTTT
CDR3: CASRGPNTGELFF
size: -
D: -
V: TRBV6-8
J: TRBJ2-2

DNA: TGTGCCAGCAGCCTCCGGCGACAGTTCTACGAGCAGTACTTC
CDR3: CASSLRRQFYEQYF
size: few
D: -
V: TRBV11-3
J: TRBJ2-7

DNA: TGTGCCAGCAGGGAAAAAGGACTAGCGGGAGGAGGAGAGCAGTACTTC
CDR3: CASREKGLAGGGEQYF
size: -
D: TRBD2
V: TRBV6-8
J: TRBJ2-7

DNA: TGCGCCAGCAGGGGGATATCCGGACGGACCAACACCGGGGAGCTGTTTTTT
CDR3: CASRGISGRTNTGELFF
size: -
D: -
V: TRBV5-1
J: TRBJ2-2

DNA: TGTGCCAGCGGACAGGCCACCCTGGGGAATTCACCCCTCCACTTT
CDR3: CASGQATLGNSPLHF
size: -
D: TRBD1
V: TRBV25-1
J: TRBJ1-6

DNA: TGTGCCAGCAGTGAGGGGACGGTTCAGCCCCAGCATTTT
CDR3: CASSEGTVQPQHF
size: -
D: -
V: TRBV6-8
J: TRBJ1-5

DNA: TGTGCCAGCAGTAGCGGGGGGAACCCCCCTGAGCAGTACTTC
CDR3: CASSSGGNPPEQYF
size: -
D: TRBD2
V: TRBV11-3
J: TRBJ2-7

DNA: TGTGCCAGCTCACCGCAAGAGGGGGACACCGGGGAGCTGTTTTTT
CDR3: CASSPQEGDTGELFF
size: once
D: -
V: TRBV18
J: TRBJ2-2

DNA: TGTGCCAGCAGCTTTCAAGGGGCCCAAGAGACCCAGTACTTC
CDR3: CASSFQGAQETQYF
size: few
D: -
V: TRBV11-3
J: TRBJ2-5

DNA: TGTGCCAGCAGCCTGGGACAGGGAGAGACCCAGTACTTC
CDR3: CASSLGQGETQYF
size: -
D: TRBD1
V: TRBV7-1
J: TRBJ2-5

DNA: TGTGCCAGTACCCCAGGGGGGGGGCAACAAGAGACCCAGTACTTC
CDR3: CASTPGGGQQETQYF
size: once
D: -
V: TRBV19
J: TRBJ2-5

DNA: TGTGCCAGCAGTTTTACTGGGGGCGGCGACTATGGCTACACCTTC
CDR3: CASSFTGGGDYGYTF
size: -
D: -
V: TRBV28
J: TRBJ1-2

DNA: TGTGCCAGCAGTACAGGGAGCTCTGGGGCCAACGTCCTGACTTTC
CDR3: CASSTGSSGANVLTF
size: -
D: -
V: TRBV6-8
J: TRBJ2-6

DNA: TGCGCCAGCAGCCCGGGGACCCTGAGTGACAAAAACATTCAGTACTTC
CDR3: CASSPGTLSDKNIQYF
size: -
D: -
V: TRBV5-1
J: TRBJ2-4

DNA: TGTGCCAGCAGTTACTCGGGCCAGGGTGGAGATACGCAGTATTTT
CDR3: CASSYSGQGGDTQYF
size: medium-sized
D: -
V: TRBV6-8
J: TRBJ2-3

DNA: TGCGCCAGCAGCTTGAAGGATTCGAACACCGGGGAGCTGTTTTTT
CDR3: CASSLKDSNTGELFF
size: -
D: -
V: TRBV5-1
J: TRBJ2-2

DNA: TGTGCCAGCAGTTACGGCCTGTTGACCTACGAGCAGTACTTC
CDR3: CASSYGLLTYEQYF
size: -
D: -
V: TRBV6-8
J: TRBJ2-7

DNA: TGTGCCAGCAGCGCGGGACAGACACTGGCCTACAATGAGCAGTTCTTC
CDR3: CASSAGQTLAYNEQFF
size: -
D: -
V: TRBV11-3
J: TRBJ2-1

DNA: TGTGCCAGTAGTATCGATGGGCTCCGAACAGGGTCCTCCGAGCAGTACTTC
CDR3: CASSIDGLRTGSSEQYF
size: -
D: -
V: TRBV19
J: TRBJ2-7

DNA: TGTGCCAGCAGTGATGGCCCGTCTGGCTACACCTTC
CDR3: CASSDGPSGYTF
size: -
D: -
V: TRBV6-8
J: TRBJ1-2

DNA: TGCGCCAGCAGCCCCGGGACAGGGAACGGGGAGCTGTTTTTT
CDR3: CASSPGTGNGELFF
size: -
D: TRBD1
V: TRBV5-1
J: TRBJ2-2

DNA: TGTGCCAGCAGCTCGGGCGGACAGGGTTTCACCGGGGAGCTGTTTTTT
CDR3: CASSSGGQGFTGELFF
size: few
D: TRBD1
V: TRBV11-3
J: TRBJ2-2

DNA: TGTGCCAGCTCACCGACAGTTTACAATGAGCAGTTCTTC
CDR3: CASSPTVYNEQFF
size: -
D: -
V: TRBV18
J: TRBJ2-1

DNA: TGTGCCAGCAGCTTGCGAGCGGGGGTCATCTCCTACAATGAGCAGTTCTTC
CDR3: CASSLRAGVISYNEQFF
size: -
D: TRBD2
V: TRBV7-1
J: TRBJ2-1

DNA: TGCGCCAGCAGTGCTACCTCCTACAATGAGCAGTTCTTC
CDR3: CASSATSYNEQFF
size: once
D: -
V: TRBV10-2
J: TRBJ2-1

DNA: TGTGCCAGCAGTTACTCCTGGCAGGACAGCGACCGTAACTACGAGCAGTACTTC
CDR3: CASSYSWQDSDRNYEQYF
size: -
D: -
V: TRBV6-8
J: TRBJ2-7

DNA: TGTGCCAGCAGCCCCTTTGGATCGGGAGAGACCCAGTACTTC
CDR3: CASSPFGSGETQYF
size: -
D: -
V: TRBV6-8
J: TRBJ2-5

DNA: TGTGCCAGCAGTTACGGGGGCAGTAGGGGAGATGGCTACACCTTC
CDR3: CASSYGGSRGDGYTF
size: -
D: -
V: TRBV6-8
J: TRBJ1-2

DNA: TGTGCCAGCTCACCAATGGGGACTGAAGCTTTCTTT
CDR3: CASSPMGTEAFF
size: few
D: -
V: TRBV18
J: TRBJ1-1

DNA: TGTGCCAGCAGGGGGGGACAGTTGAACACTGAAGCTTTCTTT
CDR3: CASRGGQLNTEAFF
size: -
D: TRBD1
V: TRBV6-8
J: TRBJ1-1

DNA: TGTGCCAGCAGCTTAGATCTAGAACACACTGAAGCTTTCTTT
CDR3: CASSLDLEHTEAFF
size: few
D: -
V: TRBV11-3
J: TRBJ1-1

DNA: TGCGCCAGCTACCCTGGCGGGAGTTCCTACAATGAGCAGTTCTTC
CDR3: CASYPGGSSYNEQFF
size: -
D: TRBD2
V: TRBV5-1
J: TRBJ2-1

DNA: TGTGCCATCAGGGGGACAGGGGCCAATCAGCCCCAGCATTTT
CDR3: CAIRGTGANQPQHF
size: -
D: TRBD1
V: TRBV6-8
J: TRBJ1-5

DNA: TGCGCCAGCAGCGGTGCCGGGACGGCGAACACTGAAGCTTTCTTT
CDR3: CASSGAGTANTEAFF
size: -
D: -
V: TRBV5-1
J: TRBJ1-1